Described below is a single T cell receptor beta chain sequence and its context. The germline V gene has CDR1 GTSNPN and CDR2 SVGIG (reference sequence). Trimming shortened V by 3 bases and J by 7 bases, and 12 bases separated the two germline ends. The CDR3 covers 12 residues. The sample belongs to a study of blood T cell repertoires in COVID-19. For the study at large: Samples came from the United States, Italy and Spain, spanning acute and convalescent COVID-19. In each case, the material was cDNA or gDNA derived from T cells, B-cell-depleted T cells, or PBMCs.

As originally analysed: Amplifying reference gene primers gave estimates of nucleated cell counts. The assay was immunoSEQ multiplex PCR, and TCRdb's table has in-frame clones only and misses some. That table furnishes V, J and clone size, whereas the DNA furnished D and trimming. The sample contains fewer than 350,000 clones, around 87% of which appear only once. Sequencing was carried out using peripheral blood. V gene TRBV30 combines with J gene TRBJ1-2, with a tentative D call TRBD1 (6 bases). This clonotype was sampled from a woman aged 45-65 years who had recovered from COVID-19. DNA of the CDR3: TGTGCCTGGAGCGTAGGACAGCGTGGCTACACCTTC. Protein sequence: CAWSVGQRGYTF.